This T cell receptor (beta chain) was recovered during a study of blood T cell repertoires in COVID-19. Overall study: The United States, Italy and Spain supplied acute and convalescent COVID-19 samples.

Original methodology: Amplification from reference gene primers served as the basis for estimated nucleated cell counts. Sequencing was performed with immunoSEQ multiplex PCR; in TCRdb, only in-frame clones are kept and a portion is missing. V, J and clone size were drawn from that table, and D and trimming were deduced from the DNA. The data hold about 150,000 clones, with 65% to 90% observed a single time. The germline V gene encodes CDR1 SGHTA and CDR2 FQGNSA. Trimming left V 4 bases short and J 6 bases short, with 12 bases between. The CDR3 is 13 residues long. This clone has more than one count but fewer than ten.

This chain links TRBV7-2 with TRBJ1-2; D not resolved. Sequenced: peripheral blood. This TCR was sampled from a woman between 45 and 65 years old with acute or convalescent COVID-19. CDR3 region: CASSSRLSDGYTF. The CDR3 region has the DNA TGTGCCAGCAGCTCCCGATTGTCGGATGGCTACACCTTC.